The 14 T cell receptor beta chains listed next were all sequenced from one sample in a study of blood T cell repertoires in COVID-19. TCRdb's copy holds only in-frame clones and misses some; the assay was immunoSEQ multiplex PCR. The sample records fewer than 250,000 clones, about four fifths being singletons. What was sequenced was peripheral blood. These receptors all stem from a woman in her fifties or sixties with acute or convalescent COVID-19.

This CDR3 reads CATQTGTGGNSPLHF. In nucleotides, the CDR3 is TGTGCCACCCAGACCGGGACAGGGGGTAATTCACCCCTCCACTTT. The chain has TRBV19 and TRBJ1-6, with 11 bases that match TRBD1. The CDR3 extends over 15 amino acids. Germline V lookup: CDR1 LNHDA, CDR2 SQIVND (reference sequence). V gave up 10 bases and J gave up 6 bases; unmatched junction bases: 8.

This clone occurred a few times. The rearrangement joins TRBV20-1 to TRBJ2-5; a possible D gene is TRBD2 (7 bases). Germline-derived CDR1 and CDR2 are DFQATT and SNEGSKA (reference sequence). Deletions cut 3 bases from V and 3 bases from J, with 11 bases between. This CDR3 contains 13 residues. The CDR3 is CSASGGGEETQYF. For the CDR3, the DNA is TGCAGTGCTAGTGGCGGGGGCGAAGAGACCCAGTACTTC.

The DNA for the CDR3 is TGTGCCAGCAGTTACAGGGGAACCATCTACGAGCAGTACTTC. It yields the protein CASSYRGTIYEQYF. The chain joins TRBV28 to TRBJ2-7, with 7 bases identical to TRBD1. Germline assignment: CDR1 MDHEN and CDR2 SYDVKM. The trim removed 4 bases at V and 3 bases at J, leaving 6 bases unmatched. The CDR3 is made up of 14 amino acids.

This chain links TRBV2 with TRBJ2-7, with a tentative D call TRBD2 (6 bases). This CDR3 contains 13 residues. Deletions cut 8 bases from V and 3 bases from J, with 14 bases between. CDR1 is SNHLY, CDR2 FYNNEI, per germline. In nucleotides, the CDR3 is TGTGCCAGCGGGGGGACCGTGAGCTACGAGCAGTACTTC. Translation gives CASGGTVSYEQYF.

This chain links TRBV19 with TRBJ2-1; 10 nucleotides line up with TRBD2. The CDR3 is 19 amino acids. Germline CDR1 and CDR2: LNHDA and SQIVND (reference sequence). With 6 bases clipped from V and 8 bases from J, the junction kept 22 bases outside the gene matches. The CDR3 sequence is CASSHPGSTSGVWGDEQFF. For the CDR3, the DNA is TGTGCCAGTAGCCACCCGGGTTCCACTAGCGGGGTGTGGGGCGATGAGCAGTTCTTC.

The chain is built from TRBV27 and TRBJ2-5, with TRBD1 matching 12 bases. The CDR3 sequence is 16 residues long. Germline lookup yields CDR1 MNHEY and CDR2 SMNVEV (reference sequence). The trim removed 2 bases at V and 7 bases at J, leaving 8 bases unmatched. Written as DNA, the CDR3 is TGTGCCAGCAGTTTAACCGGGACAGGGGGCCGAGGGACCCAGTACTTC. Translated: CASSLTGTGGRGTQYF.

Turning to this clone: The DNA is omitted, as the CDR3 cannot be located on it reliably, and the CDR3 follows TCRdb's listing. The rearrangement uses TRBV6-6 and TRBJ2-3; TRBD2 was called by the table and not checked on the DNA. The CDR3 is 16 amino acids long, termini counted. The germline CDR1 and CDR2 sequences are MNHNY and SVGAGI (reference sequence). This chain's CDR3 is CASSSSGLGVTDTQYF.

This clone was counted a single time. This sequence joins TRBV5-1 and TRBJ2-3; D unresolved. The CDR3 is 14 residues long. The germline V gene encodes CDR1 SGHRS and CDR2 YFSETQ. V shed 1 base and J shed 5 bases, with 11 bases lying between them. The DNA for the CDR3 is TGCGCCAGCAGCTTGAGTACAGTCGAAGATACGCAGTATTTT. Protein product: CASSLSTVEDTQYF.

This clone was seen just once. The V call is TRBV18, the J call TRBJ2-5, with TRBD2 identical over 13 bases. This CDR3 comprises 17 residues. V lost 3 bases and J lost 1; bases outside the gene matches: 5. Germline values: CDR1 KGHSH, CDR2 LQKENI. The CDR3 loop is CASSPPGLAGSQETQYF. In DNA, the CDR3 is TGTGCCAGCTCACCTCCGGGACTAGCGGGATCCCAAGAGACCCAGTACTTC.

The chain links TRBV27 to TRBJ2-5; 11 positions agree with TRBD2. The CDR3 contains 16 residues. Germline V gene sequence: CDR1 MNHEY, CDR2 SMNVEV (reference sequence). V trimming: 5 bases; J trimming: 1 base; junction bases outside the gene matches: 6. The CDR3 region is CASSLGLAGTQETQYF. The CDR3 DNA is TGTGCCAGCAGTCTCGGACTAGCGGGCACCCAAGAGACCCAGTACTTC.

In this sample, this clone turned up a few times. CDR3 loop: CASTMTSASYEQYF. CDR3 DNA: TGTGCCAGCACCATGACTAGCGCCAGCTACGAGCAGTACTTC. The chain carries TRBV2 and TRBJ2-7, with TRBD2 matching over 8 bases. Losses at the gene ends were 7 bases for V and 3 bases for J; bases not matched to a gene: 8. Germline V gene sequence: CDR1 SNHLY, CDR2 FYNNEI. CDR3 length: 14 amino acids. Based on the CDR3 plus reference TRBV2 and TRBJ2-7, the full variable domain is EPEVTQTPSHQVTQMGQEVILRCVPISNHLYFYWYRQILGQKVEFLVSFYNNEISEKSEIFDDQFSVERPDGSNFTLKIRSTKLEDSAMYFCASTMTSASYEQYFGPGTRLTVT.

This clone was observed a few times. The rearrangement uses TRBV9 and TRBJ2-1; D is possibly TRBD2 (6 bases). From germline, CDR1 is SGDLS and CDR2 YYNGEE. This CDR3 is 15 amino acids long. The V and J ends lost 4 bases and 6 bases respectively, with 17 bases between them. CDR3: CASSHLATHLNEQFF. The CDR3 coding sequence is TGTGCCAGCAGCCACCTAGCGACCCACCTCAATGAGCAGTTCTTC.

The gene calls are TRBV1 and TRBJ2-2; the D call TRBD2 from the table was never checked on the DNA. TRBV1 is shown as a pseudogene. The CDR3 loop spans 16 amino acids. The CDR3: CTSSHLRREEGGELFF. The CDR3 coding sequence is TGCACCAGCAGCCACCTCAGGCGGGAGGAGGGCGGGGAGCTGTTTTTT.

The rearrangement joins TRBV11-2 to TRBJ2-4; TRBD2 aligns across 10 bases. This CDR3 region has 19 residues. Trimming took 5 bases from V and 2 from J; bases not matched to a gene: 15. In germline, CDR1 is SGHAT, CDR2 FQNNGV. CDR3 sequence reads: CASSPPSGSVAGSKNIQYF. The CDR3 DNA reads TGTGCCAGCAGCCCTCCTAGCGGGAGCGTGGCCGGATCCAAAAACATTCAGTACTTC.